What follows are 25 T cell receptor beta chains derived from one specimen sequenced in a study of blood T cell repertoires in COVID-19 (TCRdb year 2020). Library preparation was by the immunoSEQ multiplex PCR assay. The clones in this table, taken by TCRdb from immuneACCESS, are in-frame only. Not every clone is retained; where verified, under half of the shortfall comes from an unresolved V gene, and the cause of the rest is unknown. This sample holds roughly 260,000 clones; over 75% were observed only once. Together, the top ten hold roughly 2.5% of the sample. Sequenced input: peripheral blood. These receptors came from a woman aged 50 to 65 with acute or convalescent COVID-19.

As DNA, the CDR3 is TGCGCCAGCAGCCCCGGGACTCCTGCACCGGATACGCAGTATTTT. Protein sequence: CASSPGTPAPDTQYF. V gene TRBV4-1 combines with J gene TRBJ2-3; D perhaps matches TRBD2 (6 bases). Germline assignment: CDR1 MGHRA and CDR2 YSYEKL. CDR3 size: 15 residues. V dropped 4 bases and J dropped 6 bases, with 17 bases sitting between them.

The J gene is TRBJ2-3, the V gene TRBV18; 7 bases match TRBD1. V gave up 3 bases and J gave up 9 bases; unmatched junction bases: 12. The CDR3 consists of 15 residues. The V gene's germline CDR1 is KGHSH and CDR2 LQKENI. In DNA, the CDR3 is TGTGCCAGCTCACCTCCGGGACAGACATCGGAAACGCAGTATTTT. It specifies CASSPPGQTSETQYF.

The chain combines TRBV12-3 or TRBV12-4 with TRBJ1-2, with a tentative D call TRBD1 (6 bases). The CDR3 contains 13 residues. V dropped 4 bases and J dropped 8 bases, with 14 bases sitting between them. The CDR3 sequence: CASSSAGVGGYTF. As DNA, the CDR3 is TGTGCCAGCAGTTCAGCAGGGGTAGGGGGCTACACCTTC.

This clone was counted a single time. This chain connects TRBV19 to TRBJ2-1; 9 positions match TRBD2. Germline V gene lookup returns CDR1 LNHDA and CDR2 SQIVND (reference sequence). The CDR3 consists of 16 residues. J lost 9 bases, V lost 1 base, and 10 bases had no gene match. CDR3: CASSIGGSGRPGEQFF. DNA of the CDR3: TGTGCCAGTAGTATAGGGGGTAGCGGGAGACCCGGTGAGCAGTTCTTC.

The V call is TRBV19, the J call TRBJ2-5; maybe TRBD2 (6 bases). There are 14 residues in the CDR3. V was shortened by 2 bases and J by 3 bases, with 10 bases between the two germline ends. Germline lookup yields CDR1 LNHDA and CDR2 SQIVND (reference sequence). The chain's CDR3 is CASSIFSGEETQYF. DNA of the CDR3: TGTGCCAGTAGTATATTCTCGGGAGAAGAGACCCAGTACTTC. The complete variable domain, with remaining parts taken from reference TRBV19 and TRBJ2-5, reads DGGITQSPKYLFRKEGQNVTLSCEQNLNHDAMYWYRQDPGQGLRLIYYSQIVNDFQKGDIAEGYSVSREKKESFPLTVTSAQKNPTAFYLCASSIFSGEETQYFGPGTRLLVL.

This rearrangement joins TRBV6-5 to TRBJ2-5; 14 bases align to TRBD2. CDR1 and CDR2 (germline): MNHEY, SVGAGI. The CDR3 has 14 amino acids. The trim removed 4 bases at V and 5 bases at J, leaving 0 bases unmatched. This chain's CDR3 is CASSWTSGRETQYF. DNA of the CDR3: TGTGCCAGCAGTTGGACTAGCGGGAGGGAGACCCAGTACTTC.

The rearrangement uses TRBV27 and TRBJ1-2; D ambiguous. The CDR3 is 13 amino acids. Germline V CDR1 and CDR2: MNHEY, SMNVEV (reference sequence). V was clipped by 2 bases and J by 4 bases, with 8 bases between them. CDR3 sequence (DNA): TGTGCCAGCAGTTTAGCAGTCACCTATGGCTACACCTTC. Its translation: CASSLAVTYGYTF.

The chain has TRBV5-1 and TRBJ2-7; TRBD1 matches at 7 bases. Germline CDR1 reads SGHRS; CDR2 reads YFSETQ. The V gene end was trimmed by 1 base and the J gene end by 2 bases; junction bases not matched to a gene: 6. This CDR3 is built from 15 residues. The CDR3 DNA reads TGCGCCAGCAGCTTGATCGGGACAGCGGCCTACGAGCAGTACTTC. This sequence encodes CASSLIGTAAYEQYF. The full variable domain, with the rest looked up from reference TRBV5-1 and TRBJ2-7, is KAGVTQTPRYLIKTRGQQVTLSCSPISGHRSVSWYQQTPGQGLQFLFEYFSETQRNKGNFPGRFSGRQFSNSRSEMNVSTLELGDSALYLCASSLIGTAAYEQYFGPGTRLTVT.

As concerns this clone: In the same sample, other DNA sequences code for this CDR3. This chain uses TRBV14 with TRBJ2-3; D not resolved. CDR1 is SGHDN and CDR2 is FVKESK in the germline V gene. The germline V and J ends were trimmed by 0 bases and 3 bases, with 4 bases remaining between them. The CDR3 loop spans 13 amino acids. CDR3 sequence (DNA): TGTGCCAGCAGCCAAGAATTAACAGATACGCAGTATTTT. Its translation is CASSQELTDTQYF.

In this sample, this clone turned up once. The rearrangement joins TRBV19 to TRBJ1-3; D is perhaps TRBD1 (5 bases). Germline V gene data show CDR1 as LNHDA and CDR2 as SQIVND (reference sequence). Trimming removed 4 bases from V and 7 bases from J, with 11 bases in between. The CDR3 is 13 amino acids. The CDR3 DNA sequence: TGTGCCAGTAGTAACCAGGGTGGCAACACCATATATTTT. Translated, it gives CASSNQGGNTIYF.

The chain employs TRBV6-1 and TRBJ2-6; 9 positions match TRBD1. Trimming cost V 0 bases and J 3 bases; bases outside gene matches: 9. CDR3 length: 19 residues. Germline-derived CDR1 and CDR2 are MNHNS and SASEGT. CDR3 DNA sequence: TGTGCCAGCAGTGAAGCTTGGTCGGGACAGGGTTTTGGGGCCAACGTCCTGACTTTC. Translated: CASSEAWSGQGFGANVLTF.

The CDR3 DNA follows: TGTGCCAGCAGTCCGTCGGTGAGCTCCTACAATGAGCAGTTCTTC. It translates to CASSPSVSSYNEQFF. The chain joins TRBV7-8 to TRBJ2-1; no clear D. Trimming cost V 6 bases and J 0 bases, with 12 bases left between them. Germline CDR1 is SGHVS and CDR2 is FQNEAQ. This CDR3 has 15 amino acids.

This chain joins TRBV6-6 and TRBJ1-1; perhaps TRBD1 as D (6 bases). Per germline, CDR1 MNHNY and CDR2 SVGAGI (reference sequence). This CDR3 spans 14 amino acids. The V end lost 5 bases, the J end lost 4 bases, and 14 bases lay between the germline ends. DNA for the CDR3: TGTGCCAGCAGTGGCAGGGGAGTGGGCACTGAAGCTTTCTTT. This translates into CASSGRGVGTEAFF.

Note on this clone: Compared with germline, one end of the junction differs, possibly owing to a read error. The chain couples TRBV6-5 to TRBJ2-3, with 7 positions matching TRBD1. Germline lookup yields CDR1 MNHEY and CDR2 SVGAGI. This CDR3 region has 13 residues. CDR3 coding DNA: TGTGCCAGCAGTTTGGGCTGGACAGGTACGCAGTATTTT. Protein sequence: CASSLGWTGTQYF.

The chain is built from TRBV27 and TRBJ2-7, with 8 bases aligning to TRBD1. V gave up 1 base and J gave up 1 base; unmatched junction bases: 12. The germline V gene has CDR1 MNHEY and CDR2 SMNVEV (reference sequence). The CDR3 totals 18 residues. CDR3 nucleotides: TGTGCCAGCAGTTTATTACCCCCGGACAGGGCCGATTCCTACGAGCAGTACTTC. Its protein is CASSLLPPDRADSYEQYF.

The gene calls are TRBV7-9 and TRBJ2-1; 11 nucleotides align to TRBD2. The CDR3 sequence is 15 residues long. CDR1 and CDR2 (germline): SEHNR, FQNEAQ (reference sequence). V lost 6 bases to trimming and J lost 6 bases; unmatched junction nucleotides: 7. CDR3 region: CASRLAGVPGNEQFF. In nucleotides, the CDR3 is TGTGCCAGCAGACTAGCGGGAGTCCCGGGCAATGAGCAGTTCTTC.

This chain connects TRBV5-1 to TRBJ1-2, with D unclear. Germline V gene data show CDR1 as SGHRS and CDR2 as YFSETQ. V lost 0 bases and J 2 bases, leaving 8 bases between the germline ends. This CDR3 has 14 residues. The CDR3 nucleotides read TGCGCCAGCAGCTTGGCCCCCAGGAACTATGGCTACACCTTC. This encodes CASSLAPRNYGYTF.

The V call is TRBV10-3, the J call TRBJ2-1; TRBD2 aligns across 11 bases. The trim removed 7 bases at V and 7 bases at J, leaving 9 bases unmatched. The CDR3 runs 15 residues. Germline V gene lookup returns CDR1 ENHRY and CDR2 SYGVKD. CDR3 DNA sequence: TGTGCCATCACGGGGACTAGCGGATTAGGGAATGAGCAGTTCTTC. Amino acids: CAITGTSGLGNEQFF.

The chain recombines TRBV9 with TRBJ1-4, with a weak D call TRBD1 (6 bases). V lost 2 bases and J lost 8, with 16 bases in between. The length of the CDR3 is 15 residues. The germline gives CDR1 SGDLS, CDR2 YYNGEE. The CDR3 loop is CASSVAGGAREKLFF. In nucleotides, the CDR3 is TGTGCCAGCAGCGTCGCGGGGGGGGCGCGGGAAAAACTGTTTTTT.

V is TRBV19 and J is TRBJ1-1; the D gene is possibly TRBD1 (6 bases). V lost 3 bases and J 5 bases, leaving 19 bases between the germline ends. This CDR3 has 16 residues. Germline V CDR1 and CDR2: LNHDA, SQIVND (reference sequence). The CDR3 is CASSMAGAPGGTEAFF. The CDR3 DNA reads TGTGCCAGTAGTATGGCAGGGGCCCCGGGAGGGACTGAAGCTTTCTTT.

The chain has TRBV28 and TRBJ1-6; D is uncertain. CDR1 MDHEN and CDR2 SYDVKM come from the germline V gene. V shed 6 bases and J shed 0 bases, with 6 bases lying between them. The CDR3 loop spans 14 amino acids. CDR3 protein: CASRRSSYNSPLHF. CDR3 nucleotides: TGTGCCAGCAGGCGAAGCTCCTATAATTCACCCCTCCACTTT.

This chain connects TRBV7-8 to TRBJ2-7; 7 nucleotides agree with TRBD1. Germline V gene lookup returns CDR1 SGHVS and CDR2 FQNEAQ. With 1 base clipped from V and 3 bases from J, the junction kept 9 bases outside the gene matches. The length of the CDR3 is 16 residues. CDR3 sequence (DNA): TGTGCCAGCAGCTTAGGGTCGGGACAGATGCACTACGAGCAGTACTTC. Translated: CASSLGSGQMHYEQYF.

There are a few counts of this clone. The CDR3 loop is CASSDRDRVSETQYF. The CDR3 region has the DNA TGTGCCAGCAGCGACAGGGACAGGGTATCGGAGACCCAGTACTTC. This sequence joins TRBV9 and TRBJ2-5; 9 bases line up with TRBD1. This CDR3 is built from 15 residues. Germline V gene lookup returns CDR1 SGDLS and CDR2 YYNGEE. Losses at the gene ends were 3 bases for V and 5 bases for J; bases not matched to a gene: 8.

The chain recombines TRBV4-1 with TRBJ1-2, with 7 positions matching TRBD1. V trimming: 0 bases; J trimming: 5 bases; junction bases outside the gene matches: 6. Germline CDR1 MGHRA, CDR2 YSYEKL. The length of the CDR3 is 15 residues. CDR3 residues: CASSQEGTALYGYTF. The CDR3 coding sequence is TGCGCCAGCAGCCAAGAAGGGACAGCCCTTTATGGCTACACCTTC.

The chain is built from TRBV9 and TRBJ2-5; TRBD2 agrees at 11 bases. This CDR3 has 17 amino acids. J gave up 3 bases and V 0 bases, and 7 bases lay outside the gene matches. The germline CDR1 and CDR2 sequences are SGDLS and YYNGEE. As DNA, the CDR3 is TGTGCCAGCAGCGTAGATACTAGCGGGAGATCAGAAGAGACCCAGTACTTC. This codes for CASSVDTSGRSEETQYF.